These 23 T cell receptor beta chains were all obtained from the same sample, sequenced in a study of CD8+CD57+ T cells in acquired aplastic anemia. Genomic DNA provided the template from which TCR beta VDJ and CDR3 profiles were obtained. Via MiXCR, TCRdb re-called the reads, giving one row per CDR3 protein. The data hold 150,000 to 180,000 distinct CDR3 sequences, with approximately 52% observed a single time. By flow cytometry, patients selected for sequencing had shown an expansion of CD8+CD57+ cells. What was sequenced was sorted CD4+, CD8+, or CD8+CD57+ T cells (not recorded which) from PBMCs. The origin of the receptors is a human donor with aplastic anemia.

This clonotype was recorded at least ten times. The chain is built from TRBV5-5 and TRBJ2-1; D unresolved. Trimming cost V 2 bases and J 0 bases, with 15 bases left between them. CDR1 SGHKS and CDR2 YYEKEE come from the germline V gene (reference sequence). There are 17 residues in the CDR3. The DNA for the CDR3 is TGTGCCAGCAGCTTCAGCCCAGCCCTGCACTCCTACAATGAGCAGTTCTTC. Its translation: CASSFSPALHSYNEQFF.

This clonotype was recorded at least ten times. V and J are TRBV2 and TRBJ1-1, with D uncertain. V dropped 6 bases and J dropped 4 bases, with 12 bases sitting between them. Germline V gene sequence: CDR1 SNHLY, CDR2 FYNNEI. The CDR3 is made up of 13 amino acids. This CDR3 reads CASRLNTGTEAFF. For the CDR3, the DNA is TGTGCCAGCAGGCTAAATACGGGCACTGAAGCTTTCTTT.

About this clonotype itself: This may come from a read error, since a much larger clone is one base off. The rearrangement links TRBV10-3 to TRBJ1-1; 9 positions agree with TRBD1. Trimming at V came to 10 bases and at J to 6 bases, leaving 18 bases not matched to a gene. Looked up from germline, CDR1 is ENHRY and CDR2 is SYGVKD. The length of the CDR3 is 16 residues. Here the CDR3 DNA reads TGTGCCAGCAGAATCGCTCCAACAGGGGGCAACGCTGAAGCTTTCTTT. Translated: CASRIAPTGGNAEAFF.

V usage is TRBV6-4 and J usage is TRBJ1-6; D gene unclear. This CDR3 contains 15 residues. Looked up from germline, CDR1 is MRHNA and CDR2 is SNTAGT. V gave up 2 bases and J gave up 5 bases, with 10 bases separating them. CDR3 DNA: TGTGCCAGCAGTGACAGTAGGGTTCATAATTCACCCCTCCACTTT. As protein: CASSDSRVHNSPLHF.

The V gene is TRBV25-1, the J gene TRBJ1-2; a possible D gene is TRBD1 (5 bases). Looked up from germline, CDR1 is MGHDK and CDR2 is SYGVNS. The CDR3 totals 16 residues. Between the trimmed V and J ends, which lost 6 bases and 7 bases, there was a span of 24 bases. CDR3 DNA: TGTGCCAGCAGCTTGGGGGGTCGGGGACCCAGCGGTGGCTACACCTTC. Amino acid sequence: CASSLGGRGPSGGYTF.

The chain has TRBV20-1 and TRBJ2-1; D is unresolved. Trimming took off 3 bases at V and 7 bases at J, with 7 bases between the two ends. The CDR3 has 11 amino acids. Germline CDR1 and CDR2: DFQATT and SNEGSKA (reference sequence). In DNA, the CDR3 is TGCAGTGCTAGGCTATGGAATGAGCAGTTCTTC. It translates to CSARLWNEQFF.

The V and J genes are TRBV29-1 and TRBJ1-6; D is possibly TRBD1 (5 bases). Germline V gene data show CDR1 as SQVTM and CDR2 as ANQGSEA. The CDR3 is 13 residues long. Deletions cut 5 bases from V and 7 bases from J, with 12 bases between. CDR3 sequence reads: CSVLPGTNSPLHF. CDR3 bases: TGCAGCGTTCTGCCGGGGACCAATTCACCCCTCCACTTT. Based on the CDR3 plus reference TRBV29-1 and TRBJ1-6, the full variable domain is SAVISQKPSRDICQRGTSLTIQCQVDSQVTMMFWYRQQPGQSLTLIATANQGSEATYESGFVIDKFPISRPNLTFSTLTVSNMSPEDSSIYLCSVLPGTNSPLHFGNGTRLTVT.

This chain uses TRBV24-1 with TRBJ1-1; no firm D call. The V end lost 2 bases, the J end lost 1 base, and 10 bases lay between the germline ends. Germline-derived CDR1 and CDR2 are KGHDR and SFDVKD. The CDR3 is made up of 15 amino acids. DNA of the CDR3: TGTGCCACCAGTGATTCTGGACGGACGAACACTGAAGCTTTCTTT. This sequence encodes CATSDSGRTNTEAFF.

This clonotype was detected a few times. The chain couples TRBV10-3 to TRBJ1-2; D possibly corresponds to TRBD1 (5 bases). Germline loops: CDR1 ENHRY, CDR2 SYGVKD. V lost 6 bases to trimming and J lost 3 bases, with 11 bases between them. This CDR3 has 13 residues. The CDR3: CAIRIDSDYGYTF. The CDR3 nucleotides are TGTGCCATCAGAATAGACAGCGACTATGGCTACACCTTC.

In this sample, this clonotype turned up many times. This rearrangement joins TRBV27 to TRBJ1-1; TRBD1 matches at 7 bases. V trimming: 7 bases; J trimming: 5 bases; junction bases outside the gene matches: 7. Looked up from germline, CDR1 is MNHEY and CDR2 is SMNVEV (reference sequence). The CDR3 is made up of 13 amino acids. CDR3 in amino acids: CASMRQGMTEAFF. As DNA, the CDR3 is TGTGCCAGCATGCGACAGGGAATGACTGAAGCTTTCTTT.

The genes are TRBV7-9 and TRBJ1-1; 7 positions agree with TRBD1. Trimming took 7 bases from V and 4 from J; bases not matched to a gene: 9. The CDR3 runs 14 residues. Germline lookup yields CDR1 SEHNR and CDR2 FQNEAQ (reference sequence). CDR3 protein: CASILRGPITEAFF. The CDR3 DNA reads TGTGCCAGCATTCTGAGGGGGCCGATCACTGAAGCTTTCTTT.

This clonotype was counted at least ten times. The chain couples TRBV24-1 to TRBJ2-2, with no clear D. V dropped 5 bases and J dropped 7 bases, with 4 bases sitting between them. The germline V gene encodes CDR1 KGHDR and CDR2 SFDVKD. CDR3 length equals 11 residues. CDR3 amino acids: CATSGGGELFF. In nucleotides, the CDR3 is TGTGCCACCAGTGGGGGCGGGGAGCTGTTTTTT.

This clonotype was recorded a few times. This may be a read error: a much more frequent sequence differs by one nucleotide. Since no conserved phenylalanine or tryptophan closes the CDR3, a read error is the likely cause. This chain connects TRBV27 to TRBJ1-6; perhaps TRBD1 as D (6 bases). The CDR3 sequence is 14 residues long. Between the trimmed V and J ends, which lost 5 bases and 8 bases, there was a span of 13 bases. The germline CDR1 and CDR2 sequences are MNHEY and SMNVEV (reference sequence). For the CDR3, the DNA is TGTGCCAGCAGTGGGGGCGGAAGGGATTCACCCCTCCACTCT. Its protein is CASSGGGRDSPLHS.

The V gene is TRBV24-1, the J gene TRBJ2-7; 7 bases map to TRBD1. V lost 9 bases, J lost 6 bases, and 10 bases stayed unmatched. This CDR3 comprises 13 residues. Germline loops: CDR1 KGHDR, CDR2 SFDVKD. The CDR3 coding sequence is TGTGCCACCTTACAGGGGTTTCAGAGCGAGCAGTACTTC. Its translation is CATLQGFQSEQYF.

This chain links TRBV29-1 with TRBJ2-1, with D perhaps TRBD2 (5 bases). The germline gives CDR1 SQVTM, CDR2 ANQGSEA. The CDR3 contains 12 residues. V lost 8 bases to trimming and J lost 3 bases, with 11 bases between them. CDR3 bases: TGCAGCTTTCCACGGGGCTACAATGAGCAGTTCTTC. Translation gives CSFPRGYNEQFF.

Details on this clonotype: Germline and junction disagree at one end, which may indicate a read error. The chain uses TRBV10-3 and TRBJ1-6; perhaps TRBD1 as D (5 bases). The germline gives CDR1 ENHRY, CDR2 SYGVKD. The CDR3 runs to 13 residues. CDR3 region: CAISESMRGLTVF. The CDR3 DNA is TGTGCCATCAGTGAGTCTATGAGGGGACTCACAGTGTTT.

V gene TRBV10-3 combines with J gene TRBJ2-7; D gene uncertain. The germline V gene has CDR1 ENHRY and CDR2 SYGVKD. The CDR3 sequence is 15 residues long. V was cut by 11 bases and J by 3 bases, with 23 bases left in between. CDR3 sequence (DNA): TGTGCCGCCAACTCCAACTCCAACAGAGACTACGAGCAGTACTTC. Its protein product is CAANSNSNRDYEQYF.

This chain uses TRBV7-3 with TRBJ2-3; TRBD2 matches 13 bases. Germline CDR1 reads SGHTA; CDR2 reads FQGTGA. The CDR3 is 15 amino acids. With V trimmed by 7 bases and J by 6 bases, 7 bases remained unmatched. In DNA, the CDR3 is TGTGCCAGCACCTCGACTAGCGGGGGGTTGGATACGCAGTATTTT. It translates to CASTSTSGGLDTQYF.

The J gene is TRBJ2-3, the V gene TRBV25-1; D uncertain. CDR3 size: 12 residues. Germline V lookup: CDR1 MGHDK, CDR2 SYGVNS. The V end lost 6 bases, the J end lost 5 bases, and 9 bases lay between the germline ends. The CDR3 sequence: CASSPGEDTQYF. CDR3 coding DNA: TGTGCCAGCAGCCCAGGAGAAGATACGCAGTATTTT.

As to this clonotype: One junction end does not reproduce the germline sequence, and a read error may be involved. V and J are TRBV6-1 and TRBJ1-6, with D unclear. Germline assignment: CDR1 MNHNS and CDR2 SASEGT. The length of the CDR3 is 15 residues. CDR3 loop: CASRGSGSYNSPPHF. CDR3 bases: TGTGCCAGCCGTGGTTCAGGCTCCTATAATTCACCCCCCCACTTT.

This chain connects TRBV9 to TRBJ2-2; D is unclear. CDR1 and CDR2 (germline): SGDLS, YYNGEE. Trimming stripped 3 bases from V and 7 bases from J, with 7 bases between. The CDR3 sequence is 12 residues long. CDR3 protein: CASSEMGGELFF. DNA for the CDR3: TGTGCCAGCAGCGAGATGGGCGGGGAGCTGTTTTTT.

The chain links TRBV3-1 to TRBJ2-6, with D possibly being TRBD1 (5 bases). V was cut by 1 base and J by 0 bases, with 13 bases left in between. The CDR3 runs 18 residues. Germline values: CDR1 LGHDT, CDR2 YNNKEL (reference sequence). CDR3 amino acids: CASSQARATSSGANVLTF. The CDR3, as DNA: TGTGCCAGCAGCCAAGCCAGGGCGACGAGCTCTGGGGCCAACGTCCTGACTTTC.

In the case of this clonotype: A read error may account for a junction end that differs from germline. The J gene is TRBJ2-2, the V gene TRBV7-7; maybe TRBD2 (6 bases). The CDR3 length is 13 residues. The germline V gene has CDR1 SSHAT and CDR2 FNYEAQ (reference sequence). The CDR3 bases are TGTGCTAGCAGCCCCTCGACTAGCGGGGAGCTGTTTTTT. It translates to CASSPSTSGELFF.